Sequencing of this TCR beta chain was carried out in a study of T cells in women clearing cervical HPV infection. Study overall: Donors had HPV16-related CIN3 or worse; 2 had invasive cancer. Case blood was drawn a median approximately 150 days after lesion detection.

TCRdb's table, derived via immunoSEQ multiplex PCR, lists solely in-frame clones and lacks some. Here the sample table reports roughly 22,000 clones. Dot-blot hybridization genotyped cervical HPV amplified with MY09/MY11 PCR. A word on this clone: As yet, its antigen is unknown.

Study-level points and caveats: CIN3+ cases had significantly higher TCR repertoire richness than controls, but evenness did not differ.

Sample: blood buffy coat. The receptor was derived from a woman between 18 and 70 years old with a cervical HPV16 infection that either progressed to CIN3+ or cleared (not recorded which).

The CDR3 sequence is CASSSLQGMNTEAFF. The CDR3 DNA, read in part, is TGCGCCAGCAGCTCTTTACAGGGGATGAACACTGAA. The chain recombines TRBV5-1 with TRBJ1-1; the match to TRBD1 covers 7 bases. The CDR3 end is not reached by the read, which stops 3 residues before it; the germline J gene fills it in. Trimming cost V 3 bases and J 0 bases; bases outside gene matches: 5. The germline gives CDR1 SGHRS, CDR2 YFSETQ. The CDR3 sequence is 15 residues long.